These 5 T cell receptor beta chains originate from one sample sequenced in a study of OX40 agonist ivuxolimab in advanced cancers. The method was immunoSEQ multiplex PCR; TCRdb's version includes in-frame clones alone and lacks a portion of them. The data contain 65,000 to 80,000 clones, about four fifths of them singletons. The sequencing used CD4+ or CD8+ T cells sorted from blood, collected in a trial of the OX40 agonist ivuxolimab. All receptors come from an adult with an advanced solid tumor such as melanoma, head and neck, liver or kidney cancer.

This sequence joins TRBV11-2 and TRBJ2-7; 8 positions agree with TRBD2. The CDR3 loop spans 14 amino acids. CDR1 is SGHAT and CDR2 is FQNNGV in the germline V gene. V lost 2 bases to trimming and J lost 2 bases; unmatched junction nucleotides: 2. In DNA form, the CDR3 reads TGTGCCAGCAGCTTACCGGGAGGGCCCTACGAGCAGTACTTC. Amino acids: CASSLPGGPYEQYF.

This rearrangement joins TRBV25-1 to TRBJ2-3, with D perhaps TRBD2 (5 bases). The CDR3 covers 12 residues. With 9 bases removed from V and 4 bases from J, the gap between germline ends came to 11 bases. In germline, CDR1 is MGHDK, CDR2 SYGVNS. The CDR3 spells CASGAGADTQYF. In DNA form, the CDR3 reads TGTGCCAGTGGCGCCGGGGCAGATACGCAGTATTTT.

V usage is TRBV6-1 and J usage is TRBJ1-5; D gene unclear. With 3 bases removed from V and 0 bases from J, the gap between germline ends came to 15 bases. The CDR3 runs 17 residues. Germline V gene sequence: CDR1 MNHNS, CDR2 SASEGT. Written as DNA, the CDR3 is TGTGCCAGCAGTGACGAATGGGCAGGCCATAGCAATCAGCCCCAGCATTTT. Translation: CASSDEWAGHSNQPQHF.

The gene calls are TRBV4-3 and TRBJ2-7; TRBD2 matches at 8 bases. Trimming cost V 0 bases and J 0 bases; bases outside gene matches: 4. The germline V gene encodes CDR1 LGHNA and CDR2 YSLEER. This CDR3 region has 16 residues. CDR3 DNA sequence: TGCGCCAGCAGCCAAGAATTAGCGGGGAACTCCTACGAGCAGTACTTC. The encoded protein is CASSQELAGNSYEQYF.

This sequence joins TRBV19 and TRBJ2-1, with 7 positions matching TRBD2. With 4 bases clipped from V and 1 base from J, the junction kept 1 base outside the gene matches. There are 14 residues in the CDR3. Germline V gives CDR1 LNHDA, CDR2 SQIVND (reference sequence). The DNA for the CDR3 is TGTGCCAGTAGTAGCGGGAGATCCTACAATGAGCAGTTCTTC. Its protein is CASSSGRSYNEQFF.